Listed here is a single T cell receptor beta chain. Its recognized antigen is unknown. Compared with germline, one end of the junction differs, possibly owing to a read error. Library preparation employed PCR. Sequencing used an Illumina HiSeq 2000. TCRdb passed the public sequencing reads through fastp at Q25 and MiXCR, retaining productive beta sequences. CDR3 protein sequences are deduplicated, and each keeps its most common genes and DNA. The sample has some 84,000 distinct CDR3 sequences on record, 50% to 65% of them singletons. Approximately 15% of the sample belongs to the ten largest clones. These data are taken from a study of CDR3 diversity in severe acne (dated by TCRdb to the late 2010s). Via the germline V gene, CDR1 is MNHNS and CDR2 SASEGT. Including the terminal cysteine and phenylalanine, the CDR3 comprises 13 residues. Only CDR3 DNA is held: 39 bases, read in frame from base 1.

Sequencing used blood. The sequence links TRBV6-1 to TRBJ2-7, with 7 middle bases fitting TRBD2. This clonotype originated in a male donor in good health, without acne. The bases read TGTGCCTGCAGTGGGGAGGGCCTCGGAGAGCAGTACTTC. Its translation reads: CACSGEGLGEQYF.